Listed here is a single T cell receptor (beta chain). The target antigen is unknown. This record comes from a study of response to subunit inactivated influenza vaccine. Overall study findings and caveats: That few new T cells are recruited by each seasonal influenza vaccination was the authors' suggestion.

CDR1 and CDR2 (germline): SGHRS, YFSETQ. The V and J ends lost 4 bases and 2 bases, in that order; junction bases with no gene match: 9. The length of the CDR3 is 16 residues. TCRdb re-derived calls from the RT-PCR reads in MiXCR, one entry per CDR3 protein. Among 550,000 to 600,000 distinct CDR3 sequences listed, 12% were seen once. Here the sequenced sample was PBMCs from blood, taken on the day of vaccination. The chain joins TRBV5-1 to TRBJ2-7, with TRBD1 identical over 10 bases. The receptor was isolated from a man in his fifties who received an inactivated influenza vaccine. The CDR3 loop reads CASSMGQGNAAYEQYF. The CDR3 DNA follows: TGCGCCAGCAGCATGGGACAGGGGAATGCTGCCTACGAGCAGTACTTC.